This T cell receptor beta chain was profiled in a study of blood T cell repertoires in COVID-19. Whole-study context: Acute and convalescent COVID-19 samples came from the United States, Italy and Spain. The cDNA or gDNA used as material had been derived from T cells, B-cell-depleted T cells, or PBMCs.

Per germline, CDR1 SNHLY and CDR2 FYNNEI. V shed 0 bases and J shed 2 bases, with 10 bases lying between them. This CDR3 is 15 amino acids long. Authors' processing steps: Reference gene primer amplification gave estimated nucleated cell counts. TCRdb's copy holds only in-frame clones and misses some; the assay was immunoSEQ multiplex PCR. That table gives V, J and clone size, and the DNA gave D and trimming. The data hold around 300,000 clones, with approximately 83% observed a single time. The chain is built from TRBV2 and TRBJ2-5, with TRBD1 as a possible D gene (6 bases). What was sequenced was peripheral blood. The sequence came from a woman in her sixties or seventies with acute or convalescent COVID-19. As DNA, the CDR3 is TGTGCCAGCAGTGAAGCTGGGACATATCAAGAGACCCAGTACTTC. Amino acid sequence: CASSEAGTYQETQYF.